The 24 T cell receptor beta chains reported below all come from one sample, sequenced in a study of radiation and T cells in renal cell carcinoma. TCRdb's table, derived via immunoSEQ multiplex PCR, lists solely in-frame clones and lacks some. This sample has around 170,000 clones; roughly 90% occur once, and the top ten carry approximately 10%. This sample's time point: blood 4 weeks post-SBRT, at nephrectomy. This sample's treatment: 15 Gy SBRT to primary tumor, nephrectomy 4 weeks later. The source material was blood, sampled from a patient whose treatment included radiotherapy and nephrectomy. These receptors were collected from a woman aged 45-65 years with renal cell carcinoma.

This clone was seen a handful of times. The chain is built from TRBV14 and TRBJ1-1; D call uncertain. This CDR3 region has 14 residues. Germline V gene lookup returns CDR1 SGHDN and CDR2 FVKESK. The V end was cut by 3 bases, the J end by 3 bases, with 11 bases between. CDR3 region: CASSQRLVDTEAFF. The CDR3 DNA reads TGTGCCAGCAGCCAGAGGCTGGTGGACACTGAAGCTTTCTTT. Full variable domain (remainder filled in from reference TRBV14 and TRBJ1-1): EAGVTQFPSHSVIEKGQTVTLRCDPISGHDNLYWYRRVMGKEIKFLLHFVKESKQDESGMPNNRFLAERTGGTYSTLKVQPAELEDSGVYFCASSQRLVDTEAFFGQGTRLTVV.

This chain links TRBV6-5 with TRBJ1-6; D is possibly TRBD1 (5 bases). Germline CDR1 and CDR2: MNHEY and SVGAGI. The CDR3 runs to 14 residues. The ends were cut back, 6 bases at V and 8 bases at J, with 14 bases in the middle. The CDR3 reads CASRPTWGDSPLHF. In DNA, the CDR3 is TGTGCCAGCAGACCCACTTGGGGGGATTCACCCCTCCACTTT.

J is TRBJ1-6 and V is TRBV7-8; no definite D call. CDR3 length equals 15 residues. Germline V gives CDR1 SGHVS, CDR2 FQNEAQ. Trimming left V 0 bases short and J 10 bases short, with 13 bases between. The CDR3 DNA sequence: TGTGCCAGCAGCTTAGCGTTAGGGCGGCGATCACCCCTCCACTTT. Translated, it gives CASSLALGRRSPLHF.

V is TRBV11-2 and J is TRBJ2-7; D may be TRBD2 (5 bases). This CDR3 spans 15 amino acids. The V gene's germline CDR1 is SGHAT and CDR2 FQNNGV. Trimming removed 6 bases from V and 0 bases from J, with 15 bases in between. For the CDR3, the DNA is TGTGCCAGCAGTTCCCGGGTGGGGAGCTCCTACGAGCAGTACTTC. This translates into CASSSRVGSSYEQYF. The full variable domain, in which reference TRBV11-2 and TRBJ2-7 provide the parts outside the CDR3, is EAGVAQSPRYKIIEKRQSVAFWCNPISGHATLYWYQQILGQGPKLLIQFQNNGVVDDSQLPKDRFSAERLKGVDSTLKIQPAKLEDSAVYLCASSSRVGSSYEQYFGPGTRLTVT.

V and J are TRBV6-5 and TRBJ2-1, with D possibly being TRBD2 (6 bases). Trimming took off 4 bases at V and 9 bases at J, with 19 bases between the two ends. The CDR3 totals 15 residues. In germline, CDR1 is MNHEY, CDR2 SVGAGI. The CDR3 region is CASSFLALASSEQFF. The CDR3 DNA reads as TGTGCCAGCAGTTTTCTAGCGCTGGCTTCGAGTGAGCAGTTCTTC.

The J gene is TRBJ2-7, the V gene TRBV6-1; D remains unclear. The germline CDR1 and CDR2 sequences are MNHNS and SASEGT. V was pared by 4 bases and J by 5 bases, with 24 bases between. This CDR3 has 17 amino acids. The CDR3 loop reads CASSGASGAPSTNEQYF. The CDR3 coding sequence is TGTGCCAGCAGTGGGGCTTCCGGAGCCCCATCTACGAACGAGCAGTACTTC.

The rearrangement uses TRBV7-3 and TRBJ1-1; TRBD1 aligns across 8 bases. V lost 3 bases, J lost 6 bases, and 9 bases stayed unmatched. Germline V gene data show CDR1 as SGHTA and CDR2 as FQGTGA. The CDR3 is 15 residues long. CDR3 nucleotides: TGTGCCAGCAGCTTGGAGGCAGGGGGCTTCCCTGAAGCTTTCTTT. This codes for CASSLEAGGFPEAFF.

The chain links TRBV19 to TRBJ2-1, with D unclear. Trimming removed 4 bases from V and 2 bases from J, with 15 bases in between. This CDR3 is 16 amino acids long. Germline V gives CDR1 LNHDA, CDR2 SQIVND (reference sequence). This CDR3 reads CASSNRHPSTYNEQFF. In DNA, the CDR3 is TGTGCCAGTAGTAACAGACATCCCTCAACCTACAATGAGCAGTTCTTC.

The chain couples TRBV7-2 to TRBJ2-1; D ambiguous. There are 16 residues in the CDR3. Germline-derived CDR1 and CDR2 are SGHTA and FQGNSA. V lost 4 bases to trimming and J lost 4 bases, with 17 bases between them. CDR3 coding DNA: TGTGCCAGCAGCTCGGACCGACTGACTCTATACAATGAGCAGTTCTTC. It specifies CASSSDRLTLYNEQFF. Full variable domain (missing parts from reference TRBV7-2 and TRBJ2-1): GAGVSQSPSNKVTEKGKDVELRCDPISGHTALYWYRQSLGQGLEFLIYFQGNSAPDKSGLPSDRFSAERTGGSVSTLTIQRTQQEDSAVYLCASSSDRLTLYNEQFFGPGTRLTVL.

This chain connects TRBV6-5 to TRBJ1-1; TRBD1 might be the D (5 bases). The CDR3 is made up of 14 amino acids. CDR1 and CDR2 from the germline V gene are MNHEY and SVGAGI. The germline V and J ends were trimmed by 0 bases and 6 bases, with 11 bases remaining between them. This CDR3 reads CASSYSGGYPEAFF. DNA for the CDR3: TGTGCCAGCAGTTACTCGGGGGGTTACCCTGAAGCTTTCTTT.

This chain uses TRBV6-5 with TRBJ1-2, with D tentatively TRBD1 (5 bases). Germline assignment: CDR1 MNHEY and CDR2 SVGAGI. The CDR3 consists of 13 residues. Trimming left V 2 bases short and J 9 bases short, with 13 bases between. Here the CDR3 reads CASSYGTASSYTF. The DNA for the CDR3 is TGTGCCAGCAGTTACGGGACGGCTAGCAGCTACACCTTC.

In nucleotides, the CDR3 is TGTGCCAGCAGCTTAGTGGATAGGGGCCCCGGGGAGCTGTTTTTT. Translating it yields CASSLVDRGPGELFF. The chain recombines TRBV7-6 with TRBJ2-2; D might be TRBD1 (5 bases). Germline CDR1 SGHVS, CDR2 FNYEAQ. CDR3 length: 15 amino acids. Trimming left V 1 base short and J 6 bases short, with 12 bases between. The whole variable domain, remainder taken from reference TRBV7-6 and TRBJ2-2, is GAGVSQSPRYKVTKRGQDVALRCDPISGHVSLYWYRQALGQGPEFLTYFNYEAQQDKSGLPNDRFSAERPEGSISTLTIQRTEQRDSAMYRCASSLVDRGPGELFFGEGSRLTVL.

In nucleotides, the CDR3 is TGTGCCAGCAGCTTAGACGGTCAACCTTCCTACGAGCAGTACTTC. Amino acid sequence: CASSLDGQPSYEQYF. This chain joins TRBV7-9 and TRBJ2-7; D remains ambiguous. This CDR3 is 15 amino acids long. Trimming removed 1 base at V and 1 base at J, with 11 bases between. The V gene's germline CDR1 is SEHNR and CDR2 FQNEAQ (reference sequence).

The chain combines TRBV14 with TRBJ2-7; 8 bases are shared with TRBD1. The trim removed 4 bases at V and 0 bases at J, leaving 11 bases unmatched. Germline V gene data show CDR1 as SGHDN and CDR2 as FVKESK. The CDR3 is 17 residues long. In DNA, the CDR3 is TGTGCCAGCAGCCTCCCTGGGACAGGACTAAGCTCCTACGAGCAGTACTTC. This translates into CASSLPGTGLSSYEQYF.

The gene calls are TRBV4-3 and TRBJ2-2; D perhaps matches TRBD1 (5 bases). V lost 5 bases to trimming and J lost 1 base, with 11 bases between them. The CDR3 length is 15 residues. The germline V gene has CDR1 LGHNA and CDR2 YSLEER. The CDR3 is CASSTDRQNTGELFF. The DNA for the CDR3 is TGCGCCAGCAGCACCGACAGACAGAACACCGGGGAGCTGTTTTTT.

The chain is built from TRBV18 and TRBJ1-2; 9 nucleotides line up with TRBD1. The germline gives CDR1 KGHSH, CDR2 LQKENI. This CDR3 region has 15 residues. J lost 8 bases, V lost 0 bases, and 7 bases had no gene match. In DNA, the CDR3 is TGTGCCAGCTCACCACCGGTACAGGGGGCGGCCGGCTACACCTTC. It translates to CASSPPVQGAAGYTF.

The chain is built from TRBV25-1 and TRBJ1-2, with TRBD1 identical over 7 bases. With V trimmed by 4 bases and J by 4 bases, 6 bases remained unmatched. CDR1 and CDR2 (germline): MGHDK, SYGVNS. This CDR3 spans 14 amino acids. The CDR3 is CASSAGTDIYGYTF. CDR3 DNA: TGTGCCAGCAGTGCCGGGACAGACATCTATGGCTACACCTTC.

The gene calls are TRBV11-2 and TRBJ2-1, with TRBD2 matching 10 bases. V trimming: 7 bases; J trimming: 4 bases; junction bases outside the gene matches: 4. The CDR3 totals 14 residues. CDR1 is SGHAT, CDR2 FQNNGV, per germline. Written as DNA, the CDR3 is TGTGCCAGCAAAGCGGGGGGGAATTACAATGAGCAGTTCTTC. This translates into CASKAGGNYNEQFF.

This rearrangement joins TRBV5-4 to TRBJ1-1; tentatively, D is TRBD1 (5 bases). CDR3 length equals 13 residues. V was pared by 4 bases and J by 7 bases, with 14 bases between. In germline, CDR1 is SGHNT, CDR2 YYREEE (reference sequence). CDR3 loop: CASSLTGALEAFF. The CDR3 DNA reads as TGTGCCAGCAGCCTGACCGGGGCCCTTGAAGCTTTCTTT. Full variable domain (outside the CDR3, taken from reference TRBV5-4 and TRBJ1-1): ETGVTQSPTHLIKTRGQQVTLRCSSQSGHNTVSWYQQALGQGPQFIFQYYREEENGRGNFPPRFSGLQFPNYSSELNVNALELDDSALYLCASSLTGALEAFFGQGTRLTVV.

V is TRBV30 and J is TRBJ2-7; 10 bases line up with TRBD1. Germline lookup yields CDR1 GTSNPN and CDR2 SVGIG (reference sequence). The ends lost 0 bases at V and 9 bases at J; junction bases unmatched: 11. The CDR3 runs 15 residues. The DNA for the CDR3 is TGTGCCTGGAGTGTAAAAGGACAGGGGGGGTGGGCGCAGTACTTC. It specifies CAWSVKGQGGWAQYF.

The chain joins TRBV9 to TRBJ1-1; perhaps TRBD1 as D (6 bases). Germline CDR1 is SGDLS and CDR2 is YYNGEE. The length of the CDR3 is 14 residues. V lost 3 bases and J lost 2, with 11 bases in between. The CDR3 loop is CASSAETGNTEAFF. The CDR3 DNA reads as TGTGCCAGCAGCGCTGAGACAGGAAACACTGAAGCTTTCTTT.

This clone was found once. The V and J genes are TRBV7-9 and TRBJ1-6; the D is unclear. The CDR3 runs to 12 residues. The ends were cut back, 0 bases at V and 9 bases at J, with 3 bases in the middle. CDR1 is SEHNR, CDR2 FQNEAQ, per germline (reference sequence). Written as DNA, the CDR3 is TGTGCCAGCAGCTTAGCCACTTCACCCCTCCACTTT. It translates to CASSLATSPLHF.

The V gene is TRBV7-9, the J gene TRBJ1-1; a possible D gene is TRBD1 (5 bases). Trimming removed 3 bases at V and 8 bases at J, with 13 bases between. The CDR3 totals 13 residues. Germline lookup yields CDR1 SEHNR and CDR2 FQNEAQ (reference sequence). This CDR3 reads CASSFIGGREAFF. The CDR3 coding sequence is TGTGCCAGCAGCTTTATTGGGGGGAGGGAAGCTTTCTTT.

The chain is built from TRBV4-1 and TRBJ2-7; D is unresolved. CDR1 is MGHRA and CDR2 is YSYEKL in the germline V gene. V was clipped by 1 base and J by 4 bases, with 14 bases between them. This CDR3 comprises 15 residues. The CDR3 here is CASSQALWTIYEQYF. CDR3 DNA sequence: TGCGCCAGCAGCCAAGCCCTTTGGACGATATACGAGCAGTACTTC.